This T cell receptor (beta chain) was captured in a study of OX40 agonist ivuxolimab in advanced cancers. Sequencing used immunoSEQ multiplex PCR; TCRdb keeps in-frame clones, though not all of them. The sample has 90,000 to 100,000 clones; about nine tenths are singletons. This receptor was taken from an adult with an advanced solid tumor such as melanoma, head and neck, liver or kidney cancer. The sample was CD4+ or CD8+ T cells sorted from blood, taken in a trial of the OX40 agonist ivuxolimab.

CDR3 in amino acids: CASSVNRKEGNIQYF. The CDR3 nucleotides read TGTGCCAGCAGCGTCAACAGGAAGGAGGGAAACATTCAGTACTTC. The V gene is TRBV6-5, the J gene TRBJ2-4, with a weak D call TRBD2 (6 bases). Deletions cut 6 bases from V and 6 bases from J, with 18 bases between. The CDR3 has 15 amino acids. From germline, CDR1 is MNHEY and CDR2 SVGAGI.